The 26 T cell receptor beta chains reported below all come from one sample, sequenced in a study of human T cells and chemical hapten exposure. Time point given: patch test 3, about 24 weeks after DPC sensitization. Noted treatment: therapeutic diphenylcyclopropenone sensitization with weekly scalp DPC. TCRdb re-analysed the RACE reads in MiXCR, keeping a single row per CDR3 protein. The sample records tens of thousands of distinct CDR3 sequences, around 12% being singletons. The specimen comprised whole blood, sampled in connection with sensitization to the hapten diphenylcyclopropenone (DPC). The receptors derive from a man aged 25-40 years with alopecia areata. Some clones in this sample may be carry-over from other donors' samples.

The table lists this clonotype with a few counts. This rearrangement joins TRBV7-9 to TRBJ1-2, with D unclear. There are 15 residues in the CDR3. Trimming took 1 base from V and 1 from J, leaving 10 bases between them. Per the germline V gene, CDR1 is SEHNR and CDR2 is FQNEAQ (reference sequence). The CDR3 loop reads CASSLEGPRNYGYTF. For the CDR3, the DNA is TGTGCCAGCAGCTTAGAAGGGCCACGTAACTATGGCTACACCTTC. Full variable domain (rest looked up from reference TRBV7-9 and TRBJ1-2): DTGVSQNPRHKITKRGQNVTFRCDPISEHNRLYWYRQTLGQGPEFLTYFQNEAQLEKSRLLSDRFSAERPKGSFSTLEIQRTEQGDSAMYLCASSLEGPRNYGYTFGSGTRLTVV.

There are many counts of this clonotype. The chain employs TRBV6-5 and TRBJ1-1, with 9 bases identical to TRBD1. The CDR3 covers 16 residues. J lost 3 bases, V lost 0 bases, and 5 bases had no gene match. From germline, CDR1 is MNHEY and CDR2 SVGAGI. The CDR3 DNA reads TGTGCCAGCAGTTACTCGGGACAGGGAGGGGACACTGAAGCTTTCTTT. Translation: CASSYSGQGGDTEAFF.

This clonotype has at least ten counts. J is TRBJ2-5 and V is TRBV4-1; D is perhaps TRBD2 (6 bases). The CDR3 contains 15 residues. CDR1 MGHRA and CDR2 YSYEKL come from the germline V gene. V was clipped by 4 bases and J by 1 base, with 13 bases between them. CDR3: CASSPGGGVQETQYF. CDR3 nucleotide sequence: TGCGCCAGCAGCCCAGGAGGAGGGGTCCAAGAGACCCAGTACTTC.

This clonotype was seen a handful of times. The J gene is TRBJ1-1, the V gene TRBV18; 8 positions match TRBD1. CDR1 KGHSH and CDR2 LQKENI come from the germline V gene. The CDR3 runs 15 residues. The V segment lost 5 bases and the J segment 4 bases; nucleotides outside the gene matches: 9. CDR3 bases: TGTGCCAGCTCATTGACAGGGGTCGGTGTCACTGAAGCTTTCTTT. Translated: CASSLTGVGVTEAFF.

This clonotype was detected many times. The chain combines TRBV10-3 with TRBJ1-4; 7 bases are shared with TRBD1. Germline lookup yields CDR1 ENHRY and CDR2 SYGVKD. Losses at the gene ends were 2 bases for V and 3 bases for J; bases not matched to a gene: 3. This CDR3 has 15 amino acids. CDR3: CAISEEGQSNEKLFF. The CDR3 region has the DNA TGTGCCATCAGTGAGGAGGGACAGTCTAATGAAAAACTGTTTTTT.

The chain combines TRBV10-3 with TRBJ2-7; D not resolved. Trimming cost V 0 bases and J 4 bases, with 4 bases left between them. Germline lookup yields CDR1 ENHRY and CDR2 SYGVKD. This CDR3 has 12 residues. CDR3 DNA sequence: TGTGCCATCAGTGAGTCCGGATACGAGCAGTACTTC. This gives the protein CAISESGYEQYF.

This chain uses TRBV28 with TRBJ2-7; D perhaps matches TRBD2 (6 bases). V was trimmed by 2 bases and J by 1 base, leaving 12 bases between them. The CDR3 contains 15 residues. Germline CDR1 MDHEN, CDR2 SYDVKM. The CDR3 DNA follows: TGTGCCAGCAGTTTAGGCGGAAGCGGGTCCTACGAGCAGTACTTC. Its translation: CASSLGGSGSYEQYF.

This clonotype was counted at least ten times. V and J are TRBV7-3 and TRBJ2-2; 8 nucleotides line up with TRBD1. CDR3 length: 16 residues. V shed 5 bases and J 3 bases; nucleotides not matched to a gene: 8. Germline assignment: CDR1 SGHTA and CDR2 FQGTGA. The DNA for the CDR3 is TGTGCCAGCAGCCCCGACAGGGGAGGATACACCGGGGAGCTGTTTTTT. It is translated as CASSPDRGGYTGELFF.

This clonotype was seen repeatedly, ten times or more. The chain is built from TRBV29-1 and TRBJ2-6; D is undetermined. Germline V gene lookup returns CDR1 SQVTM and CDR2 ANQGSEA. The CDR3 length is 13 residues. Trimming took 8 bases from V and 0 from J, leaving 8 bases between them. The CDR3 DNA sequence: TGCAGCATCTTGGGCTCTGGGGCCAACGTCCTGACTTTC. It specifies CSILGSGANVLTF.

The rearrangement uses TRBV28 and TRBJ1-2, with TRBD1 matching over 7 bases. The CDR3 contains 14 residues. V shed 9 bases, J shed 2 bases, and the junction held 9 bases outside the gene matches. CDR1 MDHEN and CDR2 SYDVKM come from the germline V gene. DNA for the CDR3: TGTGCCAGTTTGGCGATGACAGGGAACTATGGCTACACCTTC. Amino acid sequence: CASLAMTGNYGYTF.

This clonotype came up many times. The V call is TRBV18, the J call TRBJ1-3, with 11 nucleotides matching TRBD1. With V trimmed by 3 bases and J by 0 bases, 4 bases remained unmatched. CDR3 size: 17 residues. Germline CDR1 is KGHSH and CDR2 is LQKENI. CDR3 region: CASSPGQGALSGNTIYF. The CDR3 DNA reads TGTGCCAGCTCACCCGGACAGGGGGCCCTCTCTGGAAACACCATATATTTT.

The genes are TRBV9 and TRBJ2-2, with D perhaps matching TRBD1 or TRBD2 (5 bases each). CDR3 length: 15 amino acids. The V and J ends lost 2 bases and 2 bases respectively, with 10 bases between them. From germline, CDR1 is SGDLS and CDR2 YYNGEE. The CDR3 DNA follows: TGTGCCAGCAGCGTCCGGGGCCTAAACACCGGGGAGCTGTTTTTT. Protein product: CASSVRGLNTGELFF.

At least ten counts were recorded for this clonotype. This sequence joins TRBV18 and TRBJ1-2, with 11 bases fitting TRBD1. CDR3 size: 15 residues. V was clipped by 3 bases and J by 3 bases; unmatched bases: 3. Germline V gene lookup returns CDR1 KGHSH and CDR2 LQKENI. CDR3 residues: CASSPWTGGDYGYTF. The CDR3 DNA sequence: TGTGCCAGCTCACCCTGGACAGGGGGCGACTATGGCTACACCTTC. Together with reference TRBV18 and TRBJ1-2, the CDR3 gives the full variable domain: NAGVMQNPRHLVRRRGQEARLRCSPMKGHSHVYWYRQLPEEGLKFMVYLQKENIIDESGMPKERFSAEFPKEGPSILRIQQVVRGDSAAYFCASSPWTGGDYGYTFGSGTRLTVV.

On this clonotype itself: A much larger clone differs by one base, so this may be a read error. The gene calls are TRBV18 and TRBJ1-1; no reliable D call. Germline V CDR1 and CDR2: KGHSH, LQKENI. CDR3 length: 15 residues. The chain's CDR3 is CVSSPEGLMNTEAFF. The CDR3 DNA reads as TGTGTCAGCTCACCCGAAGGCCTTATGAACACTGAAGCTTTCTTT.

This clonotype was counted ten times or more. The chain employs TRBV20-1 and TRBJ2-3; 8 nucleotides line up with TRBD2. Trimming removed 4 bases from V and 2 bases from J; junction bases left unmatched: 8. There are 15 residues in the CDR3. Germline CDR1 and CDR2: DFQATT and SNEGSKA (reference sequence). CDR3 residues: CSAKSGGAYTDTQYF. The CDR3, as DNA: TGCAGTGCTAAGTCGGGGGGGGCGTACACAGATACGCAGTATTTT.

The table lists this clonotype with a few counts. The J gene is TRBJ2-5, the V gene TRBV5-6, with no clear D. Trimming shortened V by 4 bases and J by 5 bases, and 6 bases separated the two germline ends. Per the germline V gene, CDR1 is SGHDT and CDR2 is YYEEEE. This CDR3 contains 11 residues. CDR3 region: CASSIRETQYF. CDR3 DNA: TGTGCCAGCAGCATTCGGGAGACCCAGTACTTC.

This clonotype has a count of ten or more. The V and J genes are TRBV28 and TRBJ2-4; tentative D call: TRBD2 (5 bases). The CDR3 extends over 16 amino acids. Germline lookup yields CDR1 MDHEN and CDR2 SYDVKM. Trimming took 5 bases from V and 3 from J, leaving 17 bases between them. In DNA form, the CDR3 reads TGTGCCAGCAGTCGACCGCCCGGACTGGTCAAAAACATTCAGTACTTC. Protein sequence: CASSRPPGLVKNIQYF.

This clonotype was counted at least ten times. This chain's CDR3 is CASSLRGISNQPQHF. CDR3 coding DNA: TGTGCCAGCAGTTTACGGGGTATCAGCAATCAGCCCCAGCATTTT. This chain joins TRBV27 and TRBJ1-5; no definite D call. Germline V lookup: CDR1 MNHEY, CDR2 SMNVEV (reference sequence). The CDR3 length is 15 residues. V was trimmed by 2 bases and J by 1 base, leaving 9 bases between them.

The chain links TRBV28 to TRBJ1-1, with a possible D match to TRBD1 (5 bases). V was trimmed by 4 bases and J by 11 bases, leaving 23 bases between them. Germline lookup yields CDR1 MDHEN and CDR2 SYDVKM. This CDR3 contains 15 residues. CDR3: CASSSPPGHSTGAFF. The DNA of the CDR3 is TGTGCCAGCAGTTCCCCACCCGGACACTCTACGGGGGCTTTCTTT.

V and J are TRBV28 and TRBJ1-2; 7 positions agree with TRBD1. The V gene end was trimmed by 4 bases and the J gene end by 4 bases; junction bases not matched to a gene: 6. This CDR3 spans 14 amino acids. Germline CDR1 is MDHEN and CDR2 is SYDVKM. CDR3 amino acids: CASSSTGDGYGYTF. The DNA for the CDR3 is TGTGCCAGCAGTTCTACAGGGGACGGCTATGGCTACACCTTC.

The chain employs TRBV30 and TRBJ2-1, with D perhaps TRBD2 (7 bases). In germline, CDR1 is GTSNPN, CDR2 SVGIG (reference sequence). CDR3 length: 14 amino acids. V lost 1 base and J 6 bases, leaving 13 bases between the germline ends. Here the CDR3 reads CAWSERGGPNEQFF. As DNA, the CDR3 is TGTGCCTGGAGTGAGAGGGGGGGCCCCAATGAGCAGTTCTTC.

The chain recombines TRBV20-1 with TRBJ1-1; D unresolved. This CDR3 region has 15 residues. The germline V gene encodes CDR1 DFQATT and CDR2 SNEGSKA (reference sequence). With 0 bases removed from V and 1 base from J, the gap between germline ends came to 12 bases. In nucleotides, the CDR3 is TGCAGTGCTAGAGACCTAAAAGGGAAGAACACTGAAGCTTTCTTT. This gives the protein CSARDLKGKNTEAFF.

This rearrangement joins TRBV5-1 to TRBJ1-1; possible D gene TRBD1, 5 bases. Germline assignment: CDR1 SGHRS and CDR2 YFSETQ. The CDR3 extends over 16 amino acids. Trimming stripped 7 bases from V and 0 bases from J, with 19 bases between. The CDR3 region has the DNA TGCGCCAGCGTCCGGTATGGTGGGGGAGTGAACACTGAAGCTTTCTTT. Translated, it gives CASVRYGGGVNTEAFF.

This clonotype was recorded a few times. The chain has TRBV13 and TRBJ1-1; a possible D gene is TRBD1 (5 bases). This CDR3 region has 15 residues. Germline-derived CDR1 and CDR2 are PRHDT and FYEKMQ (reference sequence). Between the trimmed V and J ends, which lost 0 bases and 4 bases, there was a span of 12 bases. Written as DNA, the CDR3 is TGTGCCAGCAGCTTAGGCGGGGGATCTGGCACTGAAGCTTTCTTT. Its translation is CASSLGGGSGTEAFF.

This clonotype was seen at least ten times. This rearrangement joins TRBV5-1 to TRBJ2-1, with 10 bases identical to TRBD2. The CDR3 consists of 16 residues. The trim removed 2 bases at V and 2 bases at J, leaving 4 bases unmatched. Germline CDR1 and CDR2: SGHRS and YFSETQ. CDR3 in DNA: TGCGCCAGCAGCTTAAAAGCGGGGGGGCCCTACAATGAGCAGTTCTTC. Translating it yields CASSLKAGGPYNEQFF.

This clonotype was seen repeatedly, ten times or more. The chain joins TRBV3-1 to TRBJ1-2; 7 bases agree with TRBD1. CDR3 length: 14 amino acids. The ends lost 4 bases at V and 4 bases at J; junction bases unmatched: 6. The germline V gene encodes CDR1 LGHDT and CDR2 YNNKEL (reference sequence). The CDR3 sequence: CASSPRQGSYGYTF. In nucleotides, the CDR3 is TGTGCCAGCAGCCCCCGACAGGGTAGCTATGGCTACACCTTC.